In its sample, the clone carrying this TCR beta chain was seen many times. Its antigen is as yet unknown. The data are from a study of glioma-infiltrating T cells. Study observations and caveats: Tissue and blood shared very few CDR3 sequences. Gliomas, especially low-grade, showed above-expected tissue-blood divergence; non-neoplastic patients showed below.

Amplification of TCR alpha and beta CDR3 regions from RNA used iRepertoire nested multiplex PCR. One-step reverse transcription and amplification started from about 100-400 ng of tissue mRNA or PBMC total RNA. TCRdb ran MiXCR on the multiplex PCR reads and lists one entry per CDR3 protein. Among about 93,000 distinct CDR3 sequences listed, about 40% were seen once. V was shortened by 5 bases and J by 2 bases, with 6 bases between the two germline ends. This CDR3 is built from 12 residues. Germline CDR1 reads MDHEN; CDR2 reads SYDVKM. This sequence originates from a human donor with low-grade glioma or glioblastoma, undergoing nonglioma brain surgery, or in good health (not recorded which). The genes are TRBV28 and TRBJ2-5; D remains ambiguous. Sequencing input: glioma tissue, nonneoplastic brain tissue, or PBMCs (not recorded which). This CDR3 reads CASSEAQETQYF. The CDR3 DNA sequence: TGTGCCAGCAGTGAGGCACAAGAGACCCAGTACTTC.